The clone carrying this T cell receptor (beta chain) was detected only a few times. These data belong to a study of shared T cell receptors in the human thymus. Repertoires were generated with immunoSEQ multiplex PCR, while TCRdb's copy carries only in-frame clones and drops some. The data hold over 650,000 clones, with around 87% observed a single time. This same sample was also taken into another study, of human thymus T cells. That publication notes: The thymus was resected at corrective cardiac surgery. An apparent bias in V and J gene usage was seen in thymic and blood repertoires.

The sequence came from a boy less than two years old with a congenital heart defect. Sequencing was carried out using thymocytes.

The CDR3 region has the DNA TGTGCCAGCAGCAAGAAACGGGTCGTGGGAAACACCATATATTTT. Protein product: CASSKKRVVGNTIYF. The rearrangement links TRBV7-6 to TRBJ1-3; the D is unclear. V was pared by 5 bases and J by 4 bases, with 15 bases between. The germline V gene encodes CDR1 SGHVS and CDR2 FNYEAQ. The CDR3 runs to 15 residues.